These 12 T cell receptor beta chains originate from one sample sequenced in a study of blood T cell repertoires in COVID-19. Using immunoSEQ multiplex PCR, the repertoire was profiled, and TCRdb retains in-frame clones only, with some absent. The repertoire holds about 43,000 clones, with 87% as singletons. Sequenced material: peripheral blood. These receptor sequences come from a woman older than 75 with active COVID-19.

This chain joins TRBV3-1 (or the pseudogene TRBV3-2) and TRBJ1-1; no firm D call. Per germline, CDR1 LGHDT and CDR2 YNNKEL (reference sequence). Trimming took 1 base from V and 6 from J, leaving 12 bases between them. The CDR3 length is 14 residues. The CDR3 loop is CASSQGSRHSEAFF. CDR3 nucleotide sequence: TGTGCCAGCAGCCAAGGGTCTAGGCACTCTGAAGCTTTCTTT.

The J gene is TRBJ2-7, the V gene TRBV7-6, with 7 positions matching TRBD1. Germline V gene sequence: CDR1 SGHVS, CDR2 FNYEAQ. The CDR3 is made up of 13 amino acids. The trim removed 4 bases at V and 2 bases at J, leaving 2 bases unmatched. CDR3 nucleotides: TGTGCCAGCAGCTCGGGACAGCCCTACGAGCAGTACTTC. It yields the protein CASSSGQPYEQYF.

The chain combines TRBV7-8 with TRBJ2-2, with TRBD1 matching over 7 bases. The ends lost 5 bases at V and 1 base at J; junction bases unmatched: 13. Germline V lookup: CDR1 SGHVS, CDR2 FQNEAQ. The CDR3 is made up of 18 amino acids. CDR3: CASSLRRTGALNTGELFF. CDR3 in DNA: TGTGCCAGCAGCCTCAGACGTACAGGGGCATTGAACACCGGGGAGCTGTTTTTT.

This sequence joins TRBV7-2 and TRBJ1-1, with unresolved D. Trimming took 4 bases from V and 5 from J, leaving 14 bases between them. CDR1 is SGHTA, CDR2 FQGNSA, per germline. CDR3 length equals 14 residues. The CDR3 protein is CASSSQSGRTEAFF. CDR3 in DNA: TGTGCCAGCAGCTCCCAATCGGGTAGGACTGAAGCTTTCTTT.

The chain employs TRBV19 and TRBJ1-5; tentative D call: TRBD1 (6 bases). The V and J ends lost 0 bases and 2 bases respectively, with 14 bases between them. Germline V CDR1 and CDR2: LNHDA, SQIVND (reference sequence). The CDR3 has 17 residues. The CDR3 DNA is TGTGCCAGTAGTATAGATGGGAGCGGGGGCGGCAATCAGCCCCAGCATTTT. Translation: CASSIDGSGGGNQPQHF.

The V and J genes are TRBV7-2 and TRBJ1-3; D call uncertain. The CDR3 extends over 15 amino acids. Trimming took off 3 bases at V and 0 bases at J, with 9 bases between the two ends. Germline V lookup: CDR1 SGHTA, CDR2 FQGNSA. CDR3 nucleotide sequence: TGTGCCAGCAGCTTGATGTGGGCCTCTGGAAACACCATATATTTT. Translated, it gives CASSLMWASGNTIYF. Combining the CDR3 with reference TRBV7-2 and TRBJ1-3 gives the whole variable domain GAGVSQSPSNKVTEKGKDVELRCDPISGHTALYWYRQSLGQGLEFLIYFQGNSAPDKSGLPSDRFSAERTGGSVSTLTIQRTQQEDSAVYLCASSLMWASGNTIYFGEGSWLTVV.

The chain is built from TRBV15 and TRBJ1-5; D remains unclear. This CDR3 comprises 13 residues. CDR1 is LNHNV, CDR2 YYDKDF, per germline (reference sequence). The ends were cut back, 0 bases at V and 14 bases at J, with 14 bases in the middle. The CDR3, as DNA: TGTGCCACCAGCAGAGAACTGGGCCGGCCGAAGCATTTT. Its protein is CATSRELGRPKHF.

The V gene is TRBV3-1 (or the pseudogene TRBV3-2), the J gene TRBJ2-7; 7 bases line up with TRBD2. Per the germline V gene, CDR1 is LGHDT and CDR2 is YNNKEL (reference sequence). This CDR3 spans 14 amino acids. Trimming cost V 2 bases and J 2 bases; bases outside gene matches: 3. The CDR3 is CASSQLSGAYEQYF. The CDR3 DNA follows: TGTGCCAGCAGCCAACTAAGCGGGGCCTACGAGCAGTACTTC.

The rearrangement joins TRBV7-2 to TRBJ2-7; 9 bases line up with TRBD1. The germline V gene encodes CDR1 SGHTA and CDR2 FQGNSA. The junction had 8 bases not matched to a gene; V was cut back by 5 bases and J by 6 bases. This CDR3 is 14 amino acids long. CDR3 in amino acids: CASSHPGQGTEQYF. In nucleotides, the CDR3 is TGTGCCAGCAGCCATCCGGGACAGGGAACCGAGCAGTACTTC. Combining the CDR3 with reference TRBV7-2 and TRBJ2-7 gives the whole variable domain GAGVSQSPSNKVTEKGKDVELRCDPISGHTALYWYRQSLGQGLEFLIYFQGNSAPDKSGLPSDRFSAERTGGSVSTLTIQRTQQEDSAVYLCASSHPGQGTEQYFGPGTRLTVT.

The rearrangement joins TRBV19 to TRBJ2-1; D unclear. The CDR3 contains 13 residues. Between the trimmed V and J ends, which lost 2 bases and 7 bases, there was a span of 9 bases. Germline lookup yields CDR1 LNHDA and CDR2 SQIVND (reference sequence). The CDR3 loop reads CASSINAANEQFF. The CDR3 DNA is TGTGCCAGTAGTATAAATGCGGCGAATGAGCAGTTCTTC.

This clone was seen a single time. The gene calls are TRBV21-1 and TRBJ2-1; the table's D call, TRBD2, has no DNA check behind it. TRBV21-1 is listed as a pseudogene. The CDR3 runs to 15 residues. The CDR3 region is CASTPQRVRMAEQFF. CDR3 bases: TGTGCCAGCACCCCCCAACGGGTTCGGATGGCCGAGCAGTTCTTC.

The rearrangement links TRBV19 to TRBJ2-1, with 9 bases that match TRBD2. The CDR3 length is 14 residues. V lost 6 bases, J lost 5 bases, and 5 bases stayed unmatched. Germline lookup yields CDR1 LNHDA and CDR2 SQIVND (reference sequence). The CDR3 coding sequence is TGTGCCAGTAGCCTAGCGGGGCTAAACAATGAGCAGTTCTTC. This sequence encodes CASSLAGLNNEQFF.